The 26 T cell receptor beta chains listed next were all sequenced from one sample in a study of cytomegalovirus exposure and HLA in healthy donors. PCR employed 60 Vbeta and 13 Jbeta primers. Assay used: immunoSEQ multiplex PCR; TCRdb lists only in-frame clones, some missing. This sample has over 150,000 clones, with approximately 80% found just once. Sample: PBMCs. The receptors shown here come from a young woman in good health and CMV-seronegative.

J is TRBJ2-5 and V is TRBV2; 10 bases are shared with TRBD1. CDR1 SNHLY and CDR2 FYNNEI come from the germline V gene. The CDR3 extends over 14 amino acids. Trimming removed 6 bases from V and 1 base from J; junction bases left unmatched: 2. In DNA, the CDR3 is TGTGCCAGCAGAAGGACAGGGGGCCAAGAGACCCAGTACTTC. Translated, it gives CASRRTGGQETQYF. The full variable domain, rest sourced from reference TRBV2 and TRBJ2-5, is EPEVTQTPSHQVTQMGQEVILRCVPISNHLYFYWYRQILGQKVEFLVSFYNNEISEKSEIFDDQFSVERPDGSNFTLKIRSTKLEDSAMYFCASRRTGGQETQYFGPGTRLLVL.

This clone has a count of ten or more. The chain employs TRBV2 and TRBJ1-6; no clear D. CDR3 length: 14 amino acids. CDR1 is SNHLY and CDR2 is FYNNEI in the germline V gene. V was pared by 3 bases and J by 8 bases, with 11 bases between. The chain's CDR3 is CASSDWAGDSPLHF. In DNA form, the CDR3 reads TGTGCCAGCAGTGACTGGGCCGGTGATTCACCCCTCCACTTT.

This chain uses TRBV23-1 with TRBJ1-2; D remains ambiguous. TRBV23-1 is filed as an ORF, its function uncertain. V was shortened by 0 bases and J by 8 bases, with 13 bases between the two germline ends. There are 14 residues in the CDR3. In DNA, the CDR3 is TGCGCCAGCAGTCAATCCCGGACGGGAGAGGGCTACACCTTC. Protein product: CASSQSRTGEGYTF.

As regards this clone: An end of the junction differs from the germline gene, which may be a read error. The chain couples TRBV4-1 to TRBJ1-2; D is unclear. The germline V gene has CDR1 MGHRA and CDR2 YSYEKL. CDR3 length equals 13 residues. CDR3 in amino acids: CASSRTDFYGYPF. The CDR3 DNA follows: TGCGCCAGCAGCCGCACAGATTTCTATGGCTACCCCTTC.

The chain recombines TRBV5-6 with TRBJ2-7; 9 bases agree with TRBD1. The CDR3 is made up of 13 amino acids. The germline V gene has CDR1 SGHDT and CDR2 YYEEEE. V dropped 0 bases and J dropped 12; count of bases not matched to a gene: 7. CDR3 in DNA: TGTGCCAGCAGCTTGGAGGGACAGGGCAGTCGGTACTTC. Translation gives CASSLEGQGSRYF.

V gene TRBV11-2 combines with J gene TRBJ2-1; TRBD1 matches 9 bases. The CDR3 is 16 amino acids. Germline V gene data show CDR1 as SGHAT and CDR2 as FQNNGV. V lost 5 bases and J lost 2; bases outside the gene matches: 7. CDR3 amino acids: CASSGGQGKAYNEQFF. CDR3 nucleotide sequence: TGTGCCAGCAGCGGGGGACAGGGTAAGGCCTACAATGAGCAGTTCTTC.

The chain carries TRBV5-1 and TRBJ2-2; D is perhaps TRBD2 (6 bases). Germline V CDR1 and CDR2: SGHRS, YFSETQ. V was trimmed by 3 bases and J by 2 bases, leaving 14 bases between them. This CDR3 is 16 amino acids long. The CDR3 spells CASSSPISGNTGELFF. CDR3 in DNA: TGCGCCAGCAGCTCCCCAATTAGCGGAAACACCGGGGAGCTGTTTTTT. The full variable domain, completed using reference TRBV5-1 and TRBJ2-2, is KAGVTQTPRYLIKTRGQQVTLSCSPISGHRSVSWYQQTPGQGLQFLFEYFSETQRNKGNFPGRFSGRQFSNSRSEMNVSTLELGDSALYLCASSSPISGNTGELFFGEGSRLTVL.

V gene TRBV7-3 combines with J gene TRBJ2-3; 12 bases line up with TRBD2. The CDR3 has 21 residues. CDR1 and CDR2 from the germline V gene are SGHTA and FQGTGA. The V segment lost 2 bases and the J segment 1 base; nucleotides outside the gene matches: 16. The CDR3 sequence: CASSLFGLLAGGRRRTDTQYF. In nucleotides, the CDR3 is TGTGCCAGCAGCTTATTCGGCCTACTAGCGGGGGGTCGAAGACGCACAGATACGCAGTATTTT.

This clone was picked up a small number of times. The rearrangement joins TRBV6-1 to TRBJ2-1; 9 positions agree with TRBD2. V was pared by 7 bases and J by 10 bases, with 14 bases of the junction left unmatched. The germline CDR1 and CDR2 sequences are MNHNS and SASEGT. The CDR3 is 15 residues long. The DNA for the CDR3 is TGTGCCAGCACCCCCCGGTTAGCGGGAGTTGGAGAGCAGTTCTTC. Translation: CASTPRLAGVGEQFF.

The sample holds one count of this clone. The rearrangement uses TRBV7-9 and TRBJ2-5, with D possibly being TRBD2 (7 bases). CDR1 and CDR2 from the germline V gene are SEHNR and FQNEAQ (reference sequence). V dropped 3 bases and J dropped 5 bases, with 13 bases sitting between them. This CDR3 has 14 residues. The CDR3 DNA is TGTGCCAGCAGCTTGGGGGGGCGCGCGGAGACCCAGTACTTC. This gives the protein CASSLGGRAETQYF.

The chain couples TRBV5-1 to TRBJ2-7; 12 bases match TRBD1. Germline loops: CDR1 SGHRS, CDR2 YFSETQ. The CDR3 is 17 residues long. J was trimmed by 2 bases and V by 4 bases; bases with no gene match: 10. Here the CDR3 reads CASSGGTGGRVTYEQYF. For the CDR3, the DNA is TGCGCCAGCAGCGGCGGGACAGGGGGCAGGGTGACCTACGAGCAGTACTTC.

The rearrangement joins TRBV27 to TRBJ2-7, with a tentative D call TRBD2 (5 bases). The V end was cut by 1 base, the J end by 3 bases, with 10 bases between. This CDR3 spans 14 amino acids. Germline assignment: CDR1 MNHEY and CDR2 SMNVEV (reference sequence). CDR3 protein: CASSLFGVDYEQYF. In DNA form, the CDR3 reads TGTGCCAGCAGTTTATTCGGGGTGGACTACGAGCAGTACTTC.

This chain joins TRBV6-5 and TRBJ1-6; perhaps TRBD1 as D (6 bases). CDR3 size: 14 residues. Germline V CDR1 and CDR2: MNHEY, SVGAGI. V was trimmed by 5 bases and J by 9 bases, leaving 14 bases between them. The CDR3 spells CASSLQGFGSPLHF. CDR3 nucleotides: TGTGCCAGCAGTCTACAGGGATTCGGTTCACCCCTCCACTTT.

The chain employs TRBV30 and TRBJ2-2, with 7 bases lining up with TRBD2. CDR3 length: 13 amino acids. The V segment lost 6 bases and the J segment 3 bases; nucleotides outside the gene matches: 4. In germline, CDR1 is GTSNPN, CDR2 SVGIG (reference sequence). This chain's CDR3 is CACPRGDTGELFF. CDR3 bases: TGTGCCTGTCCCCGGGGGGACACCGGGGAGCTGTTTTTT.

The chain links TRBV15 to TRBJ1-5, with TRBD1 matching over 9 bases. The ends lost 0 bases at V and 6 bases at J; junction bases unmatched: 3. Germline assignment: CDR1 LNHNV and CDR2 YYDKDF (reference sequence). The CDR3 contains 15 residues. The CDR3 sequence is CATSREDRGTQPQHF. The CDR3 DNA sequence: TGTGCCACCAGCAGAGAGGACAGGGGTACTCAGCCCCAGCATTTT. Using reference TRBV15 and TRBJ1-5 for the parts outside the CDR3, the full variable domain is DAMVIQNPRYQVTQFGKPVTLSCSQTLNHNVMYWYQQKSSQAPKLLFHYYDKDFNNEADTPDNFQSRRPNTSFCFLDIRSPGLGDTAMYLCATSREDRGTQPQHFGDGTRLSIL.

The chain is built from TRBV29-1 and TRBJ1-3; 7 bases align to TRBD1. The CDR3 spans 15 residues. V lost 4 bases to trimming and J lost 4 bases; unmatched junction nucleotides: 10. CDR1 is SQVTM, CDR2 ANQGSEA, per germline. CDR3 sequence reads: CSVGNPDRAGNTIYF. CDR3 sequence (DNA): TGCAGCGTTGGGAATCCCGACAGGGCAGGAAACACCATATATTTT.

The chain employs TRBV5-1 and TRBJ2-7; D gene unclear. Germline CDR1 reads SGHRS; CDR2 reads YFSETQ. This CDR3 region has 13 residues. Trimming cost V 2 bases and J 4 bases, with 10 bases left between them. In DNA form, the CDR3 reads TGCGCCAGCAGCTTAGACCCCGGGTACGAGCAGTACTTC. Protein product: CASSLDPGYEQYF.

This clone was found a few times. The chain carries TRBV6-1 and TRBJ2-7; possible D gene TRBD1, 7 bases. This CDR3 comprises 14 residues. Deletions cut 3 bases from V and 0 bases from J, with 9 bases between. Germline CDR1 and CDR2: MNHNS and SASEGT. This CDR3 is CASSDRGVSYEQYF. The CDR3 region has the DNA TGTGCCAGCAGTGACAGGGGGGTCTCCTACGAGCAGTACTTC.

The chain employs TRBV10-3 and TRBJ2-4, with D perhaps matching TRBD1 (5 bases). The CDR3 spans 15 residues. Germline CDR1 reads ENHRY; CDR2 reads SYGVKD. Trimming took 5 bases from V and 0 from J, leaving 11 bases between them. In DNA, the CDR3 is TGTGCCATCAGTCCGGACACTTTAGCCAAAAACATTCAGTACTTC. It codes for CAISPDTLAKNIQYF.

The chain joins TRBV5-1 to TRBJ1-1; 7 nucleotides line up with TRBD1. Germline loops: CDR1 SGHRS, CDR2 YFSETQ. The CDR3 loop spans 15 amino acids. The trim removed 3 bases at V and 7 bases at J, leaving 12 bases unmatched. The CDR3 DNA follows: TGCGCCAGCAGCTCGACAAAAGACAGGGTATTTGAAGCTTTCTTT. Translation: CASSSTKDRVFEAFF.

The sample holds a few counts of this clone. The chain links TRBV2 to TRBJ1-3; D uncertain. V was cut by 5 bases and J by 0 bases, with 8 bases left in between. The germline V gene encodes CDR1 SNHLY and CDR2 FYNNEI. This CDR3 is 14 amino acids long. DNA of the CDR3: TGTGCCAGCAGTTCGGGAAACTCTGGAAACACCATATATTTT. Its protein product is CASSSGNSGNTIYF.

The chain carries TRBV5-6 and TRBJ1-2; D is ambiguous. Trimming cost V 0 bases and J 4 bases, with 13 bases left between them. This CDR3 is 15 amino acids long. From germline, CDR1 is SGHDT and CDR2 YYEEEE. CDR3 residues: CASSLGGLPGYGYTF. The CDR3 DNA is TGTGCCAGCAGCTTGGGAGGGCTCCCAGGCTATGGCTACACCTTC.

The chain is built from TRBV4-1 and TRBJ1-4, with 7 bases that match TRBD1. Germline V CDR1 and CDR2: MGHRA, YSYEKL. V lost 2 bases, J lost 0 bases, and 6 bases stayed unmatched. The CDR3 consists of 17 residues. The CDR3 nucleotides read TGCGCCAGCAGCCAACGGACAGGAGCTGCAACTAATGAAAAACTGTTTTTT. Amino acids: CASSQRTGAATNEKLFF.

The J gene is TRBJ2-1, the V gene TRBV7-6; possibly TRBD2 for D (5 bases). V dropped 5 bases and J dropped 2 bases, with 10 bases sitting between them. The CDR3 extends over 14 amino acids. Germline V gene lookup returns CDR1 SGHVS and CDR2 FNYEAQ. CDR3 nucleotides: TGTGCCAGCAGCGAGCGGATAGCCTACAATGAGCAGTTCTTC. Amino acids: CASSERIAYNEQFF. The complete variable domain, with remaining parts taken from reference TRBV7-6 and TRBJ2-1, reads GAGVSQSPRYKVTKRGQDVALRCDPISGHVSLYWYRQALGQGPEFLTYFNYEAQQDKSGLPNDRFSAERPEGSISTLTIQRTEQRDSAMYRCASSERIAYNEQFFGPGTRLTVL.

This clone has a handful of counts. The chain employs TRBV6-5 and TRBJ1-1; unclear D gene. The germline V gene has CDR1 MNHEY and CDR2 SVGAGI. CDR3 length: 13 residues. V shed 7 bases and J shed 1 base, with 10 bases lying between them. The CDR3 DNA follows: TGTGCCAGCAACCTTAACTCGAACACTGAAGCTTTCTTT. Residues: CASNLNSNTEAFF.

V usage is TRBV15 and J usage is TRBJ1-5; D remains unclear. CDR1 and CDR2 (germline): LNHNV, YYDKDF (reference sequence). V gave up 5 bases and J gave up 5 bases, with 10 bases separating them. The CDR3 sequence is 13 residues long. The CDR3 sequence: CATSSGRDQPQHF. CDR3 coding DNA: TGTGCCACCAGCTCGGGGAGAGATCAGCCCCAGCATTTT.